The present TCR beta chain was sequenced within a study of blood T cell repertoires in COVID-19 (TCRdb year 2020). Broadly, across the study: Collaborator samples came from the United States, Italy and Spain and covered acute and convalescent phases of COVID-19. The material from the prospective study consisted of cDNA or gDNA derived from T cells, B-cell-depleted T cells, or PBMCs. Deeply sampled blood TCRbeta repertoires from subjects exposed to, actively infected with, or recovered from COVID-19 were included in the dataset. A freely available public database, intended as a resource for researchers studying the immune response to SARS-CoV-2, is where the repertoires were released. The samples were drawn from the first 160 participants of the ongoing ImmuneRACE study and from about 1,200 subjects provided by 6 global collaborators. The sample metadata nearly always contained a de-identified subject ID, COVID-19 status, age in years and sex. Where HLA class I and class II types were available, the types were taken from metadata supplied by the sample provider, not from assay-based typing. Results and caveats for the whole study, not just this receptor: How much clinical and demographic metadata was included differed by source and by participant, and the metadata was provided uncurated.

Samples from volunteer blood donors who had recovered from COVID-19 were contributed by a second Seattle source. The collaborating institutions used their own protocols to collect whole blood in K2EDTA tubes. For TCRbeta analysis, collaborator samples were shipped as frozen whole blood, as isolated PBMCs, or as DNA extracted from either sample type. According to the germline V gene (reference sequence), CDR1 reads LNHDA and CDR2 reads SQIVND. The CDR3 covers 15 residues, taking in both the cysteine and the phenylalanine. The only DNA kept is the CDR3, 45 bases in frame from the first base. Germline trimming: 4 bases from V, 5 bases from J; junction bases outside gene matches: 5. To note about this clone: This receptor's antigen is unknown. No much larger clone exists at a distance of one base, and base qualities are not known.

TCRbeta CDR3 regions were amplified from genomic DNA by means of the immunoSEQ Assay, a bias-controlled multiplex PCR. The original pipeline was this. Nucleated cell counts per sample were estimated from amplification of reference gene primers within the assay. Sequence reads were collapsed and filtered to measure the absolute abundance of every unique TCRbeta CDR3 rearrangement. For each sample, productive Simpson clonality was calculated as the square root of Simpson's diversity index over productive rearrangements. TCRdb took over this immuneACCESS table, retaining in-frame rearrangements with V and J assigned. Such tables are incomplete; in checked studies, under half of the missing clones stem from an unresolved V gene, and the remainder is unexplained. V and J calls and clone size are as listed in that table; D and trimming were resolved from the DNA. This sample is represented by 230,000 or so clones; roughly 82% of them were singletons. The ten top clones hold 1.4% of the sample.

Here the chain combines TRBV19 and TRBJ1-2; 12 bases in the junction line up with TRBD1. The sequenced sample was peripheral blood. The TCR was taken from a woman in her thirties or forties who had recovered from COVID-19. The CDR3 corresponds to CASSTQGQGAYGYTF. The base sequence is TGTGCCAGTAGTACCCAGGGACAGGGGGCGTATGGCTACACCTTC.